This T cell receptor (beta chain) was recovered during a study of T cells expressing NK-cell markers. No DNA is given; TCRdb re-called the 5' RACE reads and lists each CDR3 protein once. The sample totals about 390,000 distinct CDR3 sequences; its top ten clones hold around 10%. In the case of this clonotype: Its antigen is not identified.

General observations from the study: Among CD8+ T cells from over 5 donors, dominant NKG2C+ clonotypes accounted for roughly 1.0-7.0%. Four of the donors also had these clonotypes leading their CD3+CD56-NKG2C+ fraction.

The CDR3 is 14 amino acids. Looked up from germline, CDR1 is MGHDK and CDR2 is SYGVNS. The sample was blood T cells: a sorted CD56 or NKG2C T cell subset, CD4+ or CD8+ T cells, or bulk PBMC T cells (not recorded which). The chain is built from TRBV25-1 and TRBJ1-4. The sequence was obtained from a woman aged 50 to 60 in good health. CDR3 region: CASSGVGAQEKLFF.